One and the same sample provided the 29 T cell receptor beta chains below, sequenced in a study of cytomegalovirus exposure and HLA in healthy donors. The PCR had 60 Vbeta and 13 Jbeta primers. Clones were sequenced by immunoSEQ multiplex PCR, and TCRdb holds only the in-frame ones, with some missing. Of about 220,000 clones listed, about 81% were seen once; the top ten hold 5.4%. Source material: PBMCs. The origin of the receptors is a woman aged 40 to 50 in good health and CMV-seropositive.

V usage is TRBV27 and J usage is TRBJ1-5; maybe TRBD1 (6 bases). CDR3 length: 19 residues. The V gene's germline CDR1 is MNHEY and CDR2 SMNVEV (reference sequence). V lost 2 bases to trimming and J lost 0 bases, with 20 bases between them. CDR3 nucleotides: TGTGCCAGCAGTTTACCCCCTCGGACAGACTTCTATAGCAATCAGCCCCAGCATTTT. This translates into CASSLPPRTDFYSNQPQHF.

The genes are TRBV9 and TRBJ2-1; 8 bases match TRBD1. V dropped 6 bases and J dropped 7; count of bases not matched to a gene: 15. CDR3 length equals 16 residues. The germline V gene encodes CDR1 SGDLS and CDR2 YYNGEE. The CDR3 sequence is CASTGDRGRSGNEQFF. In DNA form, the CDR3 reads TGTGCCAGCACCGGAGACAGGGGAAGATCGGGGAATGAGCAGTTCTTC.

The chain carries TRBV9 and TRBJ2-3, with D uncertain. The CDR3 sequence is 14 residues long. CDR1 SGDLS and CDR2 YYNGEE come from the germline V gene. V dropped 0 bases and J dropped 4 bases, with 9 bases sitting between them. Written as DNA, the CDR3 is TGTGCCAGCAGCGTAGCGGAGACGCCAGATACGCAGTATTTT. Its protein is CASSVAETPDTQYF.

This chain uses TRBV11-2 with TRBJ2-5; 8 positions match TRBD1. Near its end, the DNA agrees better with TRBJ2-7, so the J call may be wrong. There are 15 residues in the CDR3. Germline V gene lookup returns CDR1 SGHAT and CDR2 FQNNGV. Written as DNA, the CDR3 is TGTGCCAGCAGCTTAGGACAGGGGTTCTTCTACGAGCAGTACTTC. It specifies CASSLGQGFFYEQYF.

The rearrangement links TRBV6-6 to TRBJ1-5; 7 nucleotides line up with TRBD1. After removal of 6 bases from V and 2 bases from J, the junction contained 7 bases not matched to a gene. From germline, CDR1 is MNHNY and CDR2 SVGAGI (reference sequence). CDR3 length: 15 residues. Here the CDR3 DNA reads TGTGCCAGCAGCGGGGGGGACAGAGGCAATCAGCCCCAGCATTTT. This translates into CASSGGDRGNQPQHF.

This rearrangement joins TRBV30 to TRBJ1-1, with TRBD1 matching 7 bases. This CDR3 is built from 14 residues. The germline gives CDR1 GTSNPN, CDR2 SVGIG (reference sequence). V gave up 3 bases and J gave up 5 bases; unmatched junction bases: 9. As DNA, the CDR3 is TGTGCCTGGAGAACAGGGGCCCTCGGTACTGAAGCTTTCTTT. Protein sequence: CAWRTGALGTEAFF.

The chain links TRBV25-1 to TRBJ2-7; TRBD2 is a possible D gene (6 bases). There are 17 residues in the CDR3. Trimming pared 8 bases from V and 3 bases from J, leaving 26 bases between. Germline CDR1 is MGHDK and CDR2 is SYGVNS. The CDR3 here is CASLLCPAGTLFYEQYF. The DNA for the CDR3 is TGTGCCAGCCTACTTTGCCCGGCGGGGACCCTCTTCTACGAGCAGTACTTC.

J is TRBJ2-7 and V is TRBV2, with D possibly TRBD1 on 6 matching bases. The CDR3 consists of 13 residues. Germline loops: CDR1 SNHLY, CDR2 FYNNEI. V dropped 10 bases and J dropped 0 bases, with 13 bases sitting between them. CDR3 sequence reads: CATRTVSSYEQYF. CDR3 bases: TGTGCCACCCGGACAGTGAGCTCCTACGAGCAGTACTTC.

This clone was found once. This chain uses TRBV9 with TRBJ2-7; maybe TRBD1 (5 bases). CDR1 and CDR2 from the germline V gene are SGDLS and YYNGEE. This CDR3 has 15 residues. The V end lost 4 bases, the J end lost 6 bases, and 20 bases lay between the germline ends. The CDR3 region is CASSTTEQGIPEQYF. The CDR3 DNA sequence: TGTGCCAGCAGCACAACCGAGCAGGGTATTCCCGAGCAGTACTTC. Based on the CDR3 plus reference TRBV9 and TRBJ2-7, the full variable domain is DSGVTQTPKHLITATGQRVTLRCSPRSGDLSVYWYQQSLDQGLQFLIQYYNGEERAKGNILERFSAQQFPDLHSELNLSSLELGDSALYFCASSTTEQGIPEQYFGPGTRLTVT.

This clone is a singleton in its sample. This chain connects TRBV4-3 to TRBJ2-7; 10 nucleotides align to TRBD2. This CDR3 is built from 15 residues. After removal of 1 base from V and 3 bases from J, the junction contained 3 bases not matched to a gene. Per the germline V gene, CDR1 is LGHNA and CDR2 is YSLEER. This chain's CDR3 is CASSQVTSGDYEQYF. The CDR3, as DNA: TGCGCCAGCAGCCAAGTAACTAGCGGGGACTACGAGCAGTACTTC.

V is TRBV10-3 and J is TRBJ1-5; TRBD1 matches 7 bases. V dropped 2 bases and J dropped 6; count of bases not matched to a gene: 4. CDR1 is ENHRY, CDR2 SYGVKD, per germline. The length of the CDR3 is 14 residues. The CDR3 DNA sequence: TGTGCCATCAGTGAGGACAGGGTGGGTCAGCCCCAGCATTTT. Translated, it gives CAISEDRVGQPQHF.

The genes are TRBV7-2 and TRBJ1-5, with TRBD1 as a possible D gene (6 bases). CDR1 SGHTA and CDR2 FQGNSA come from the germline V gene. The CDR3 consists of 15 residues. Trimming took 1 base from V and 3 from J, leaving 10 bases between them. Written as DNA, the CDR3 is TGTGCCAGCAGCTTAGGAGGGGGGGTCAATCAGCCCCAGCATTTT. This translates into CASSLGGGVNQPQHF.

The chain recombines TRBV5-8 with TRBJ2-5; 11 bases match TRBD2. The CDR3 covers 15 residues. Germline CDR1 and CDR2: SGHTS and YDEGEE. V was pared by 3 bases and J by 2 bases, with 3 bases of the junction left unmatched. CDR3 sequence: CASSSSGGTQETQYF. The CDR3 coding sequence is TGTGCCAGCAGCTCTAGCGGGGGGACACAAGAGACCCAGTACTTC.

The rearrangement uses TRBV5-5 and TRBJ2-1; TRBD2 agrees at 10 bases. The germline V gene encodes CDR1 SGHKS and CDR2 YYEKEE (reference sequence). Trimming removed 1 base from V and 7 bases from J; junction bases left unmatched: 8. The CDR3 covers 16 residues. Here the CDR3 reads CASSLRPSGSMNEQFF. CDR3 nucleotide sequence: TGTGCCAGCAGCTTGCGCCCTAGCGGGAGTATGAATGAGCAGTTCTTC.

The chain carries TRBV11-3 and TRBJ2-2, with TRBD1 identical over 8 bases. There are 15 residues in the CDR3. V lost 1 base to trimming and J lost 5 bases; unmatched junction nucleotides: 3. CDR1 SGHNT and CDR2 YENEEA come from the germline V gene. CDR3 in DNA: TGTGCCAGCAGCTTAGCGGGACAGGCTACCGGGGAGCTGTTTTTT. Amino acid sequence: CASSLAGQATGELFF.

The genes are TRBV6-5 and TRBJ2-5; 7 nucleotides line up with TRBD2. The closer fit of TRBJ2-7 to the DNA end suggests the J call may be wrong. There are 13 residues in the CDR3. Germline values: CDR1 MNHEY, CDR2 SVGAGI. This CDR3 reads CASKQTSWGEQYF. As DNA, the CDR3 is TGTGCCAGCAAACAGACTAGCTGGGGCGAGCAGTACTTC.

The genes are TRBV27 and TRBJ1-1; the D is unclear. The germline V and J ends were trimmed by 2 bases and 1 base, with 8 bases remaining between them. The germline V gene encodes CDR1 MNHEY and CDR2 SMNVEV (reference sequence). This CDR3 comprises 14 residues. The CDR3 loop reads CASSLVGRNTEAFF. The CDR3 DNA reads TGTGCCAGCAGTTTAGTTGGCAGGAACACTGAAGCTTTCTTT.

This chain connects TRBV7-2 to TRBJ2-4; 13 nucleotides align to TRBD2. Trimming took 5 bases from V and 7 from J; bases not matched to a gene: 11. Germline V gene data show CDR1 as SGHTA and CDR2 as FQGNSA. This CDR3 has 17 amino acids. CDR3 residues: CASSTSGGAIAINIQYF. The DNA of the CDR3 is TGTGCCAGCAGCACTAGCGGGGGGGCCATTGCGATTAACATTCAGTACTTC. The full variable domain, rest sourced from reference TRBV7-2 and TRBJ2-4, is GAGVSQSPSNKVTEKGKDVELRCDPISGHTALYWYRQSLGQGLEFLIYFQGNSAPDKSGLPSDRFSAERTGGSVSTLTIQRTQQEDSAVYLCASSTSGGAIAINIQYFGAGTRLSVL.

The CDR3 loop reads CASSAAQGWGQPQHF. The CDR3 nucleotides are TGTGCCAGCAGTGCGGCACAGGGTTGGGGGCAGCCCCAGCATTTT. The chain is built from TRBV2 and TRBJ1-5; D may be TRBD1 (6 bases). Germline CDR1 SNHLY, CDR2 FYNNEI. This CDR3 is 15 amino acids long. V was cut by 4 bases and J by 7 bases, with 17 bases left in between.

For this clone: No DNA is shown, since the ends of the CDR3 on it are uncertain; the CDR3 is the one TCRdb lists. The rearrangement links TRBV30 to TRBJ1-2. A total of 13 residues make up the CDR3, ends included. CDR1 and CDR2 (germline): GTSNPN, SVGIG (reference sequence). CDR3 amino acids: CAWSVGDGAPHTF.

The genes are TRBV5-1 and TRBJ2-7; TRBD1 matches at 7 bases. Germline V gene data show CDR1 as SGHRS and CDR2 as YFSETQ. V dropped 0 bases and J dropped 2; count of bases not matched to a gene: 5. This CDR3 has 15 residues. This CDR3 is CASSLAPQGAYEQYF. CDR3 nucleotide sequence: TGCGCCAGCAGCTTGGCCCCGCAGGGGGCCTACGAGCAGTACTTC.

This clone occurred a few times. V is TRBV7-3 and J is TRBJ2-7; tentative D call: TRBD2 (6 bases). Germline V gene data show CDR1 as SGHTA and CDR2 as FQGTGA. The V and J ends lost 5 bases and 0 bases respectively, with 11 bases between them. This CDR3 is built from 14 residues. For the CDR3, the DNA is TGTGCCAGCAGCCCTCGGGGGAACTCCTACGAGCAGTACTTC. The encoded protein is CASSPRGNSYEQYF.

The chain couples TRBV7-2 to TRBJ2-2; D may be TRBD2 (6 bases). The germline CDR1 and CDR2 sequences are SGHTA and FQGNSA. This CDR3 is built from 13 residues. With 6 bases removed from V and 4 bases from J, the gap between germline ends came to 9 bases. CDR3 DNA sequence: TGTGCCAGCAGTCCCGGGGGCACCGGGGAGCTGTTTTTT. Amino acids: CASSPGGTGELFF.

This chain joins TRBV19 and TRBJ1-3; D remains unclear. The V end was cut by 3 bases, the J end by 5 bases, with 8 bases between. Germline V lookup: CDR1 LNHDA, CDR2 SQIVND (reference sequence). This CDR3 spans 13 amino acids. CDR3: CASSIGVRNTIYF. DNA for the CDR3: TGTGCCAGTAGTATCGGGGTAAGAAACACCATATATTTT.

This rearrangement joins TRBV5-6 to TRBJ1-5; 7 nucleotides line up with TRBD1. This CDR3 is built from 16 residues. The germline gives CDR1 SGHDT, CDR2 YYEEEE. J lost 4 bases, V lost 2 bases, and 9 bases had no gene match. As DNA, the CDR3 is TGTGCCAGCAGCTTAGGAACGGGACAGACAAATCAGCCCCAGCATTTT. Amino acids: CASSLGTGQTNQPQHF. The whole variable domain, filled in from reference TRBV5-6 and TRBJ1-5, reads DAGVTQSPTHLIKTRGQQVTLRCSPKSGHDTVSWYQQALGQGPQFIFQYYEEEERQRGNFPDRFSGHQFPNYSSELNVNALLLGDSALYLCASSLGTGQTNQPQHFGDGTRLSIL.

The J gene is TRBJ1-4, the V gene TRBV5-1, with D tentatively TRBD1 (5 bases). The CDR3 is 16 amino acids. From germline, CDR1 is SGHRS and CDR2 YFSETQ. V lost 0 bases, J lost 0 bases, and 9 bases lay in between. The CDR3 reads CASSLEGSATNEKLFF. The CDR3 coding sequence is TGCGCCAGCAGCTTGGAGGGGTCTGCAACTAATGAAAAACTGTTTTTT.

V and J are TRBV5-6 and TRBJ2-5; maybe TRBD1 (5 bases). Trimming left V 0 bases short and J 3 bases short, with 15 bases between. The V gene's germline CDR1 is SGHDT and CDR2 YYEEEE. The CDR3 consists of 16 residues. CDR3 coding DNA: TGTGCCAGCAGCTTGGCATGGGTGACAGTTGAAGAGACCCAGTACTTC. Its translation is CASSLAWVTVEETQYF.

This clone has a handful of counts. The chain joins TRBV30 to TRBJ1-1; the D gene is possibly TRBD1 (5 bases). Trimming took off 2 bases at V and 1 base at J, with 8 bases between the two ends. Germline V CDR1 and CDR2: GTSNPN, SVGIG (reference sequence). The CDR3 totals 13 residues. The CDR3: CAWSQGGNTEAFF. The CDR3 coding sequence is TGTGCCTGGAGTCAGGGTGGGAACACTGAAGCTTTCTTT.

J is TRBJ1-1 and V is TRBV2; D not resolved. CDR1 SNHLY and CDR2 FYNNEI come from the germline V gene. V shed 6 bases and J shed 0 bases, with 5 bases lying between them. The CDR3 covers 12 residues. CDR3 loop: CASRPVNTEAFF. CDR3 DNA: TGTGCCAGCAGACCAGTGAACACTGAAGCTTTCTTT.